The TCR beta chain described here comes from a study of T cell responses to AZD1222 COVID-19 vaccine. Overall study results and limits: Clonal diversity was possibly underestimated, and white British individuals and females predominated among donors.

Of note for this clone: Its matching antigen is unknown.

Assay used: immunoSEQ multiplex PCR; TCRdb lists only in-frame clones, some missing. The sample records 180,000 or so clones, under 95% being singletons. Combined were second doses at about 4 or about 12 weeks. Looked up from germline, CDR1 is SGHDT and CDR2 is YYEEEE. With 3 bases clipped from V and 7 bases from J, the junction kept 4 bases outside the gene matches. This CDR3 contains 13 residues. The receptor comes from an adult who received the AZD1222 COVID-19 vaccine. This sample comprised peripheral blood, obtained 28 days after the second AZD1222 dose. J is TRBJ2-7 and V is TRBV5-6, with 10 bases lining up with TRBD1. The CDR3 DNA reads TGTGCCAGCAGCTGGGACAGGGGAAGGGAGCAGTACTTC. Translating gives CASSWDRGREQYF.